The rows below give T cell receptor beta chains drawn from one sample of a study of cytomegalovirus exposure and HLA in healthy donors. Sequencing was performed with immunoSEQ multiplex PCR; in TCRdb, only in-frame clones are kept and a portion is missing. Its table lists 100,000 to 150,000 clones. What was sequenced was PBMCs. The receptors were sampled from a man under 40 in good health and CMV-seronegative. The CDR3 runs from the conserved cysteine through the conserved F or W. Fields, in order: V gene, CDR3 length, J gene, D gene, CDR3 DNA, CDR3 protein. A D gene is named only where the DNA matches it firmly.

TRBV2	16	TRBJ2-1	.	TGTGCCAGCAGTGAAGAGGGGGGAGGGAATTACAATGAGCAGTTCTTC	CASSEEGGGNYNEQFF
TRBV6-6	12	TRBJ1-2	TRBD1	TGTGCCACTTCAGACAGGGCTCGAGGCTACACCTTC	CATSDRARGYTF
TRBV18	15	TRBJ1-5	TRBD1	TGTGCCAGCTCACCTACGACAGGGCTTGGTCAGCCCCAGCATTTT	CASSPTTGLGQPQHF
TRBV19	15	TRBJ2-1	TRBD2	TGTGCCAGTGCCATGCTAGCGGGAGGGTACAATGAGCAGTTCTTC	CASAMLAGGYNEQFF
TRBV7-9	16	TRBJ1-2	TRBD1	TGTGCCAGCAGCCAGACATTTGGGACAGGGGCCTATGGCTACACCTTC	CASSQTFGTGAYGYTF
TRBV14	15	TRBJ2-5	TRBD2	TGTGCCAGCAGCCAAGAAGCGGGGGAAGAAGAGACCCAGTACTTC	CASSQEAGEEETQYF
TRBV4-3	14	TRBJ2-5	.	TGCGCCAGCAGCCCACGGGGAGCCGAAGAGACCCAGTACTTC	CASSPRGAEETQYF
TRBV7-2	15	TRBJ2-1	TRBD2	TGTGCCAGCAGCCTACTAGCGGGAGAGTATGGTGAGCAGTTCTTC	CASSLLAGEYGEQFF
TRBV28	16	TRBJ1-5	TRBD1	TGTGCCAGCAGTGGAATACAGGGGGCTGTCGATCAGCCCCAGCATTTT	CASSGIQGAVDQPQHF
TRBV7-9	14	TRBJ1-1	TRBD1	TGTGCCAGCCTGTCCCGGGACAGCAAAACTGAAGCTTTCTTT	CASLSRDSKTEAFF
TRBV29-1	13	TRBJ1-2	TRBD1	TGCAGCGTTGGCGATCAGGGGGCGCGGGGCTACACCTTC	CSVGDQGARGYTF
TRBV7-7	15	TRBJ2-5	TRBD1	TGTGCCAGCAGCTTAGGTTTGGGACAGGATGAGACCCAGTACTTC	CASSLGLGQDETQYF
TRBV2	12	TRBJ2-7	TRBD1	TGTGCCAACCACGACAGGGCATACGAGCAGTACTTC	CANHDRAYEQYF
TRBV19	11	TRBJ2-1	.	TGTGCCAGTCGTAGGGGCGGTGAGCAGTTCTTC	CASRRGGEQFF
TRBV30	14	TRBJ2-2	TRBD2	TGTGCCTGGAGCGGGAGGGCGGGCACCGGGGAGCTGTTTTTT	CAWSGRAGTGELFF
TRBV6-4	15	TRBJ2-1	.	TGTGCCAGCAGTGACTCTAGGGGCTCAACAAGTGAGCAGTTCTTC	CASSDSRGSTSEQFF
TRBV19	17	TRBJ1-1	TRBD1	TGTGCCAGTAGCCGTACACCGGGACAGAGAATGAACACTGAAGCTTTCTTT	CASSRTPGQRMNTEAFF
TRBV11-2	15	TRBJ2-7	TRBD1	TGTGCCAGCAGCTTTACCCGGGACAGGACCTACGAGCAGTACTTC	CASSFTRDRTYEQYF
TRBV4-3	16	TRBJ2-7	.	TGCGCCAGCAGCCAAGATTCCGGGACTCAGCTTTACGAGCAGTACTTC	CASSQDSGTQLYEQYF
TRBV28	16	TRBJ1-3	.	TGTGCCAGCATCTCGACAGGCCGGCAAGGTGGAAACACCATATATTTT	CASISTGRQGGNTIYF
TRBV19	16	TRBJ1-5	.	TGTGCCAGTAAGGAAGGGGGGGGTTTGGGCAATCAGCCCCAGCATTTT	CASKEGGGLGNQPQHF
TRBV5-4	16	TRBJ2-1	.	TGTGCCAGCAGCTTGAGGCGAGCGGGCCTTAACAATGAGCAGTTCTTC	CASSLRRAGLNNEQFF
TRBV30	13	TRBJ1-3	.	TGTGCCTGGGAAGGGAGCTCTGGAAACACCATATATTTT	CAWEGSSGNTIYF
TRBV9	15	TRBJ1-6	.	TGTGCCAGCAGCCCGCAGGGACACCAGAATTCACCCCTCCACTTT	CASSPQGHQNSPLHF
TRBV19	16	TRBJ1-4	.	TGTGCCAGTAGTATAATAGACATTGCAACTAATGAAAAACTGTTTTTT	CASSIIDIATNEKLFF
TRBV5-6	16	TRBJ2-2	TRBD2	TGTGCCAGCAGCTTCGGGTCTAGCGGGATAGGCGGGGAGCTGTTTTTT	CASSFGSSGIGGELFF
TRBV29-1	11	TRBJ2-2	.	TGCAGCGGGTCTAGCCTCGGGGAGCTGTTTTTT	CSGSSLGELFF
TRBV30	10	TRBJ1-1	.	TGTGCCTGGAGGGGGGGTAAAGCTTTCTTT	CAWRGGKAFF
TRBV28	12	TRBJ2-7	.	TGTGCCAGCAGGCCCCGGTTCTACGAGCAGTACTTC	CASRPRFYEQYF
TRBV11-2	16	TRBJ1-2	TRBD1	TGTGCCAGCAGCTTTCCCTTACAGGGGGAGCCTTATGGCTACACCTTC	CASSFPLQGEPYGYTF
TRBV5-8	15	TRBJ2-1	.	TGTGCCAGCAGCTCCGGGACTTCCTCCTACAATGAGCAGTTCTTC	CASSSGTSSYNEQFF
TRBV28	11	TRBJ1-2	.	TGTGCCAGCAGTACAGTTGATGGCTACACCTTC	CASSTVDGYTF
TRBV19	13	TRBJ2-7	.	TGTGCCAGTGAGAGCCCAATCACCTACGAGCAGTACTTC	CASESPITYEQYF
TRBV30	11	TRBJ2-3	.	TGTGCCTGGAAGGCGGCAGATACGCAGTATTTT	CAWKAADTQYF
TRBV19	15	TRBJ1-1	.	TGTGCCAGCAACCCCACACTCGGGAAGCACACTGAAGCTTTCTTT	CASNPTLGKHTEAFF
TRBV10-1	15	TRBJ2-1	TRBD1	TGCGCCAGCAGTTCGGCACAGGGGTCGTACAATGAGCAGTTCTTC	CASSSAQGSYNEQFF
TRBV28	13	TRBJ2-5	.	TGTGCCAGCAGTTTTTACAGGGAGGAGACCCAGTACTTC	CASSFYREETQYF
TRBV25-1	14	TRBJ2-3	.	TGTGCCAGCAGTGAAAAACTCGGGACAGATACGCAGTATTTT	CASSEKLGTDTQYF
TRBV19	16	TRBJ2-1	.	TGTGCCAGTAGTATTGGTGGGGGGAGCCCCTACAATGAGCAGTTCTTC	CASSIGGGSPYNEQFF
TRBV7-9	16	TRBJ2-1	TRBD1	TGTGCCAGCAGCCCCACGGACAGGGAGATCCCCAATGAGCAGTTCTTC	CASSPTDREIPNEQFF
TRBV7-9	15	TRBJ2-3	TRBD2	TGTGCCAGCAGCTTATATGCGGGAGCAGCAGATACGCAGTATTTT	CASSLYAGAADTQYF
TRBV7-9	16	TRBJ2-3	.	TGTGCCAGCAGCTTAGGGGTTGGGGGGTCCGAAGATACGCAGTATTTT	CASSLGVGGSEDTQYF